This TCR beta chain is drawn from a study of cytomegalovirus exposure and HLA in healthy donors. Per germline, CDR1 LGHNA and CDR2 YSLEER. The CDR3 has 14 amino acids. The V end lost 2 bases, the J end lost 4 bases, and 12 bases lay between the germline ends. PCR involved 60 Vbeta and 13 Jbeta primers. The data were produced by immunoSEQ multiplex PCR, yet TCRdb's version contains in-frame clones alone and is incomplete. Of about 200,000 clones in the sample, 75% to 85% were seen once. The V and J genes are TRBV4-3 and TRBJ2-7; perhaps TRBD1 as D (6 bases). Specimen: PBMCs. The clonotype was recovered from a girl aged 10 to 17 in good health and CMV-seropositive. The CDR3 sequence: CASSQSRGRYEQYF. The CDR3 DNA reads as TGCGCCAGCAGCCAAAGCAGGGGAAGGTACGAGCAGTACTTC.